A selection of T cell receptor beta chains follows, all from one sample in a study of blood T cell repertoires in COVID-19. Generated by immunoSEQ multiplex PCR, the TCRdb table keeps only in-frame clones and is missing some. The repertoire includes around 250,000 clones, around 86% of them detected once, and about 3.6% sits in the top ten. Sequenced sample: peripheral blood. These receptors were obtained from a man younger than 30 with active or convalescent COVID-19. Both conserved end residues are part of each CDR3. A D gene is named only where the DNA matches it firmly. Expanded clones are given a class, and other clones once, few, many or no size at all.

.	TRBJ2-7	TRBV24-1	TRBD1	TGTGCCACCAGTGATTCCGGGACAGGGCAGTACTTC	CATSDSGTGQYF
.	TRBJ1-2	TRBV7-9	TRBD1	TGTGCCAGCAGCTTGTCCGACAGGGGTCATGGCTACACCTTC	CASSLSDRGHGYTF
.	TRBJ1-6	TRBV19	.	TGTGCCAGTCGAAGTGGGGAGACACTGGGTTCACCCCTCCACTTT	CASRSGETLGSPLHF
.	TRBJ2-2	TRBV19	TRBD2	TGTGCCAGTAGTATCGGCGGGGGGCGGGCCGGGGAGCTGTTTTTT	CASSIGGGRAGELFF
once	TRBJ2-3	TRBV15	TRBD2	TGTGCCACCAGCAGCTCCATCAACTCAGGGCTGGGGGGGATGTATTTT	CATSSSINSGLGGMYF
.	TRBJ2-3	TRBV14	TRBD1	TGTGCCAGCAGCCAAACGGACAGGGGCCGCACAGATACGCAGTATTTT	CASSQTDRGRTDTQYF
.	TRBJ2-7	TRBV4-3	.	TGCGCCAGCAGCCAGTCTAGTTTCCACGAGCAGTACTTC	CASSQSSFHEQYF
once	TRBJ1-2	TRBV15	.	TGTGCCACCAGCGGCACGGGAAACTATGGCTACACCTTC	CATSGTGNYGYTF
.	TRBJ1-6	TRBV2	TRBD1	TGTGCCAGGGACCAGGGGGCGAATTCACCCCTCCACTTT	CARDQGANSPLHF
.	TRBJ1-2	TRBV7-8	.	TGTGCCAGCAGCCCCGGGTACCATGGCTACACCTTC	CASSPGYHGYTF
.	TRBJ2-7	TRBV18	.	TGTGCCAGCTCACCACAAGCCTACGATGAGCAGTACTTC	CASSPQAYDEQYF
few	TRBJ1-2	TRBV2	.	TGTGCCAGCAGATACGGGGGGGACGGCTACACCTTC	CASRYGGDGYTF
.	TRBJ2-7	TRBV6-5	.	TGTGCCAGCAGTTACTCGGGAGGGGGGCTCTACGAGCAGTACTTC	CASSYSGGGLYEQYF
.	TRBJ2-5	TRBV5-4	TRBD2	TGTGCCAGCAGCTTGGACCCGCACGGGGGGGCGGAGGAGACCCAGTACTTC	CASSLDPHGGAEETQYF
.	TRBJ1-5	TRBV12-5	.	TGTGCTAGTGGCAGGACATATAGCAATCAGCCCCAGCATTTT	CASGRTYSNQPQHF
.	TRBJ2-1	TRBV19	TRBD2	TGTGCCAGTAGGACTAGCGGGAGGGCTGAGCAGTTCTTC	CASRTSGRAEQFF
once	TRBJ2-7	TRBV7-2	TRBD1	TGTGCCAGCGGATGGGACAGCACCTACGAGCAGTACTTC	CASGWDSTYEQYF
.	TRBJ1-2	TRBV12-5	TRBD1	TGTGCTAGTGGTCGGGACAGGGTAAAAGGCTACACCTTC	CASGRDRVKGYTF
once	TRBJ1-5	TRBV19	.	TGTGCCAGTAGTATTTGGGCAGGGCGGTGGCAGCCCCAGCATTTT	CASSIWAGRWQPQHF
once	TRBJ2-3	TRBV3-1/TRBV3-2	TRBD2	TGTGCCAGCAGCCTGTTCATTAGCGGGAGCACGCGAGATACGCAGTATTTT	CASSLFISGSTRDTQYF
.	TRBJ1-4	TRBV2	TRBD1	TGTGCCAGCAGTGGGGACAGGGGTGTATCTAGTGAAAAACTGTTTTTT	CASSGDRGVSSEKLFF
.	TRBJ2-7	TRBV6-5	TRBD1	TGTGCCGGCAACCGGGACAGGAACTACGAGCAGTACTTC	CAGNRDRNYEQYF